This T cell receptor beta chain was sequenced in a study of blood T cell repertoires in COVID-19. Study in general: The cDNA or gDNA used as material had been derived from T cells, B-cell-depleted T cells, or PBMCs.

Recruitment covered fewer than 25 US areas and drew participants whose ages spanned 18 to 89 years. Clinical history as reported by participants underpinned cohort assignment. As processed by the authors: Scientists estimated how many nucleated cells there were by amplifying reference gene primers. The protocol was immunoSEQ multiplex PCR, while the TCRdb copy is restricted to in-frame clones and leaves out a portion. The DNA was the basis for D and trimming; V, J and clone size are from that table. The sample carries more than 150,000 clones, 87% recorded once. This clonotype originated in a woman aged 25 to 45 who had recovered from COVID-19. The source material was PBMCs or T cells enriched from blood (not recorded which).

The CDR3 is CASSSRTSGPGEEQYF. The CDR3 DNA follows: TGTGCCAGCAGCTCAAGGACTAGCGGGCCCGGGGAGGAGCAGTACTTC. The V call is TRBV7-2, the J call TRBJ2-7; TRBD2 agrees at 11 bases. Per the germline V gene, CDR1 is SGHTA and CDR2 is FQGNSA. The V gene end was trimmed by 4 bases and the J gene end by 7 bases; junction bases not matched to a gene: 12. The CDR3 is 16 amino acids.